This TCR beta chain was sequenced in a study of T cell repertoires in cytomegalovirus infection (dated by TCRdb to about 2019). Notes on the research overall: Peptide stimulations targeted recently identified HLA-C-restricted CMV epitopes, whose presentation resists viral immunomodulation, together with well-studied HLA-B-restricted epitopes. Donor HLA type was relevant to the analysis, as public TCR beta signatures indicated carriage of CMV infection together with the matching HLA type. Overall study results and their limits: The ex vivo response was dominated by HLA-C-restricted CMV-specific TCR beta clonotypes, and the single most frequent clonotype in two of eight donors was supplied by these HLA-C-restricted clonotypes. In both this cohort and an independent cohort of a few hundred donors, the cumulative frequency of public TCR beta family members distinguished carriers of CMV infection plus the relevant HLA type.

Sequencing took place on an Illumina HiSeq 1500. TCRdb itself trimmed the public reads at Q25 with fastp, ran MiXCR and retained productive beta chains. Rows are unified per CDR3 protein, each entry keeping the most common DNA and genes. This sample has fewer than 950,000 distinct CDR3 sequences in its table, and approximately 29% of those were observed once. Of the sample, 9.5% to 15% is held by the ten largest clones. As regards this clonotype: Its recognized antigen is unknown. No clone much larger than this one lies a single base away; base qualities are absent.

CDR1 and CDR2, looked up from the germline V gene (reference sequence), are SEHNR and FQNEAQ. The CDR3 measures 13 amino acids from cysteine to phenylalanine. The read is trimmed to its CDR3 DNA, 39 bases read in frame from base 1. Trimming removed 3 bases from V and 6 bases from J, leaving 9 bases between the germline ends. The treatment or condition label here, explained by the study, means: in vitro stimulation with specific CMV peptide epitopes to enrich CMV-specific T cells. The receptor was isolated from a human donor in good health (CMV status not recorded). Some clones in this sample may be carry-over from other donors' samples. The input for sequencing was cultured CD8+ T cells from PBMCs, taken from culture after CMV antigen stimulation. This chain joins TRBV7-9 to TRBJ2-1; no D gene can be assigned with confidence. The DNA sequence is TGTGCCAGCAGCTTCGGAACCCCCAATGAGCAGTTCTTC. Its product reads: CASSFGTPNEQFF.